These 11 T cell receptor beta chains came from one sample sequenced in a study of T cells in Graves' hyperthyroidism and ophthalmopathy. The CDR3 regions of TCR beta were amplified from RNA transcripts. The TCR CDR3 was amplified in a first-round RT-PCR using the HTBI primer set. One entry per CDR3 protein, called by TCRdb with MiXCR from the multiplex PCR reads. The sample yields around 600,000 distinct CDR3 sequences, around 15% seen once. The sequenced sample consisted of blood. Source of these receptors: a woman in her fifties or sixties with Graves' ophthalmopathy.

This clonotype was seen ten or more times. The rearrangement joins TRBV6-1 to TRBJ2-3; D perhaps matches TRBD1 (5 bases). Trimming took 5 bases from V and 4 from J, leaving 13 bases between them. Germline loops: CDR1 MNHNS, CDR2 SASEGT. The CDR3 runs to 14 residues. Written as DNA, the CDR3 is TGTGCCAGCAGTTATTTAGGGGATCCAGATACGCAGTATTTT. It codes for CASSYLGDPDTQYF.

In this sample, this clonotype turned up many times. The gene calls are TRBV18 and TRBJ1-2, with unresolved D. V shed 6 bases and J shed 5 bases, with 22 bases lying between them. This CDR3 is built from 16 residues. From germline, CDR1 is KGHSH and CDR2 LQKENI. The CDR3 sequence is CASSHDWRRQNYGYTF. CDR3 DNA sequence: TGTGCCAGCTCCCACGATTGGAGGAGACAAAATTATGGCTACACCTTC.

This clonotype was counted only a few times. The chain carries TRBV28 and TRBJ1-1; TRBD1 aligns across 7 bases. The CDR3 extends over 14 amino acids. CDR1 is MDHEN, CDR2 SYDVKM, per germline. Losses at the gene ends were 7 bases for V and 3 bases for J; bases not matched to a gene: 8. CDR3 sequence: CASTNQGGYTEAFF. Here the CDR3 DNA reads TGTGCCAGCACCAATCAGGGGGGTTACACTGAAGCTTTCTTT.

This clonotype was counted only a few times. The chain recombines TRBV29-1 with TRBJ1-2, with 12 bases aligning to TRBD1. CDR3 length: 13 amino acids. CDR1 and CDR2 (germline): SQVTM, ANQGSEA. V was pared by 8 bases and J by 4 bases, with 5 bases of the junction left unmatched. DNA of the CDR3: TGCAGCACCGGGACAGGGGGCATCTATGGCTACACCTTC. It specifies CSTGTGGIYGYTF.

The chain joins TRBV15 to TRBJ2-3; D is undetermined. Between the trimmed V and J ends, which lost 0 bases and 2 bases, there was a span of 12 bases. The CDR3 extends over 16 amino acids. Germline-derived CDR1 and CDR2 are LNHNV and YYDKDF (reference sequence). The DNA of the CDR3 is TGTGCCACCAGCAGAGAACTGCCTATTCACACAGATACGCAGTATTTT. This encodes CATSRELPIHTDTQYF.

This chain links TRBV20-1 with TRBJ1-4; TRBD1 matches 8 bases. Germline V gene sequence: CDR1 DFQATT, CDR2 SNEGSKA (reference sequence). This CDR3 contains 17 residues. The V and J ends lost 1 base and 4 bases, in that order; junction bases with no gene match: 11. The CDR3 bases are TGCAGTGCTAGAGGCCAACCCGGGACAGGTGATAATGAAAAACTGTTTTTT. Protein: CSARGQPGTGDNEKLFF.

Only a few counts were recorded for this clonotype. V gene TRBV7-9 combines with J gene TRBJ2-3; 11 nucleotides align to TRBD2. The CDR3 spans 16 residues. The germline gives CDR1 SEHNR, CDR2 FQNEAQ (reference sequence). J was trimmed by 4 bases and V by 8 bases; bases with no gene match: 11. As DNA, the CDR3 is TGTGCCAGCGGATCCCGACTAGCGGGAAGACCAGATACGCAGTATTTT. Its protein is CASGSRLAGRPDTQYF. Filled out from reference TRBV7-9 and TRBJ2-3, the complete variable domain reads DTGVSQNPRHKITKRGQNVTFRCDPISEHNRLYWYRQTLGQGPEFLTYFQNEAQLEKSRLLSDRFSAERPKGSFSTLEIQRTEQGDSAMYLCASGSRLAGRPDTQYFGPGTRLTVL.

This clonotype has more than one count but fewer than ten. The chain employs TRBV29-1 and TRBJ1-2; D ambiguous. This CDR3 is built from 15 residues. CDR1 SQVTM and CDR2 ANQGSEA come from the germline V gene. With 0 bases removed from V and 0 bases from J, the gap between germline ends came to 11 bases. The CDR3 DNA is TGCAGCGTTGAAGATTTCCCCCACTCTAACTATGGCTACACCTTC. Translation gives CSVEDFPHSNYGYTF. Complete variable domain (other parts from reference TRBV29-1 and TRBJ1-2): SAVISQKPSRDICQRGTSLTIQCQVDSQVTMMFWYRQQPGQSLTLIATANQGSEATYESGFVIDKFPISRPNLTFSTLTVSNMSPEDSSIYLCSVEDFPHSNYGYTFGSGTRLTVV.

Turning to this clonotype: This sequence may be a read error, since a much larger clone differs from it by one base. The rearrangement links TRBV12-3 or TRBV12-4 to TRBJ2-2, with a tentative D call TRBD2 (6 bases). This CDR3 has 14 residues. CDR3 nucleotides: TGTGCCAGCACTTGGGGGGTGAACGCCGGGGAGCTGTTTTTT. This encodes CASTWGVNAGELFF.

This clonotype was seen a few times. The V and J genes are TRBV20-1 and TRBJ1-4; D is undetermined. V was cut by 2 bases and J by 7 bases, with 14 bases left in between. The germline CDR1 and CDR2 sequences are DFQATT and SNEGSKA (reference sequence). The CDR3 consists of 14 residues. The CDR3 DNA reads as TGCAGTGCTAGATCCCGCAACCGGGGTGAAAAACTGTTTTTT. It codes for CSARSRNRGEKLFF.

This clonotype came up many times. The rearrangement uses TRBV7-3 and TRBJ2-2; D is undetermined. Trimming left V 0 bases short and J 1 base short, with 12 bases between. Germline-derived CDR1 and CDR2 are SGHTA and FQGTGA. The CDR3 is 17 residues long. The CDR3 DNA reads as TGTGCCAGCAGCTTAACCCCGGCCGCCCTGAACACCGGGGAGCTGTTTTTT. Protein: CASSLTPAALNTGELFF.